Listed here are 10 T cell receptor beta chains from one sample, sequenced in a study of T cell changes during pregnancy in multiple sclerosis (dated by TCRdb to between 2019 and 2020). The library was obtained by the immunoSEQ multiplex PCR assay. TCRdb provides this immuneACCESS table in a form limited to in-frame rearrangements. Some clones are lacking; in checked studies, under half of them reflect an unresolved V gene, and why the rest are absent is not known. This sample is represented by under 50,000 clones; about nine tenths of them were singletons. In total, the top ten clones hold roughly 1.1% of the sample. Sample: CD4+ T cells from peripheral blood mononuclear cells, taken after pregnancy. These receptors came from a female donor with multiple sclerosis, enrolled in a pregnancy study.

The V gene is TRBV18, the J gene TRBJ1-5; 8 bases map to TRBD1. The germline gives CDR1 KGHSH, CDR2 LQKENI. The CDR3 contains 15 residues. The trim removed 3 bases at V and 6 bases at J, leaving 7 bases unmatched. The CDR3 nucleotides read TGTGCCAGCTCACCCCCCGGAACAGGGGGTCAGCCCCAGCATTTT. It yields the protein CASSPPGTGGQPQHF.

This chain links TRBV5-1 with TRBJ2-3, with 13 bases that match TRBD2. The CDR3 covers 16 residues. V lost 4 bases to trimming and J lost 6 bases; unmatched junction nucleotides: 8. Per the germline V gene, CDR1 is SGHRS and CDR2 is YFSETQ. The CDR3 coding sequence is TGCGCCAGCAGCCGTGGACTAGCGGGAGTTCGCGATACGCAGTATTTT. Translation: CASSRGLAGVRDTQYF.

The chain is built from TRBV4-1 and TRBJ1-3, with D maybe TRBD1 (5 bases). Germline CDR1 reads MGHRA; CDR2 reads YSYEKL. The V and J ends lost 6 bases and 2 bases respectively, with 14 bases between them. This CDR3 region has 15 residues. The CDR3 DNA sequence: TGCGCCAGCAGGGCACTGGGGCGGACTGGAAACACCATATATTTT. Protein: CASRALGRTGNTIYF.

CDR3 DNA: TGTGCCAGCAACTCCTTCATGGACGGACTCTATGGCTACACCTTC. It translates to CASNSFMDGLYGYTF. The V and J genes are TRBV5-4 and TRBJ1-2; no clear D gene. Deletions cut 6 bases from V and 4 bases from J, with 19 bases between. The CDR3 length is 15 residues. Germline V gene sequence: CDR1 SGHNT, CDR2 YYREEE (reference sequence).

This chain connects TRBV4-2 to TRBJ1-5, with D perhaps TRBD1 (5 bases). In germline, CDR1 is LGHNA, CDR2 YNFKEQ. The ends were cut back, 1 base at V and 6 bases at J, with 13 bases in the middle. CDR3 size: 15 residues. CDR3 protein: CASSQAAGQSQPQHF. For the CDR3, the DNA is TGTGCCAGCAGCCAAGCGGCAGGGCAAAGTCAGCCCCAGCATTTT.

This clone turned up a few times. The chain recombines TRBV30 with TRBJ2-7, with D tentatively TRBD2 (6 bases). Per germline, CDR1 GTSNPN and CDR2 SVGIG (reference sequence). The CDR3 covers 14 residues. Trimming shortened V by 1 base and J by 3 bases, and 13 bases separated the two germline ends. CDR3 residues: CAWSAYEGLYEQYF. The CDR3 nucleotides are TGTGCCTGGAGTGCTTATGAGGGACTCTACGAGCAGTACTTC.

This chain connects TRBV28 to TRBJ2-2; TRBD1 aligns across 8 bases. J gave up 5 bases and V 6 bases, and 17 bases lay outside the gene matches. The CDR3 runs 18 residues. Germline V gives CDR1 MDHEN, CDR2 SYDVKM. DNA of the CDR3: TGTGCCAGCAGCCCCAGCCAGGGGGCGGCCTCAGGAACCGGGGAGCTGTTTTTT. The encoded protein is CASSPSQGAASGTGELFF.

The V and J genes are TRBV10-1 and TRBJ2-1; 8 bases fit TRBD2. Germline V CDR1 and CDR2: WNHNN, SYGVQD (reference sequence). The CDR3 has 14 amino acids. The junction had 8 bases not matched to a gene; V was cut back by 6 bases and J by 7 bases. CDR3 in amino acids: CASSTARGGNEQFF. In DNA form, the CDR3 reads TGCGCCAGCAGCACGGCCCGGGGGGGTAATGAGCAGTTCTTC.

CDR3 sequence: CASSTIVSNQPQHF. As DNA, the CDR3 is TGTGCCAGCAGTACTATTGTTAGCAATCAGCCCCAGCATTTT. V is TRBV6-1 and J is TRBJ1-5; no reliable D call. Germline lookup yields CDR1 MNHNS and CDR2 SASEGT. Trimming took off 5 bases at V and 0 bases at J, with 8 bases between the two ends. There are 14 residues in the CDR3.

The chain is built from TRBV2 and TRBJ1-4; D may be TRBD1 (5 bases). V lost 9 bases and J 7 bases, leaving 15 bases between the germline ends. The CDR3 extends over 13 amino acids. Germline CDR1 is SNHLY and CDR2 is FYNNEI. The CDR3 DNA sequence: TGTGCCAGGAGCGGGACCGGGAGTGAAAAACTGTTTTTT. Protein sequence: CARSGTGSEKLFF.